One and the same sample provided the 5 T cell receptor beta chains below, sequenced in a study of molecular identifiers for immune sequencing clone quantification. TCRdb reprocessed the PCR reads via MiXCR and lists one record per CDR3 protein. The sample includes 12,000 or so distinct CDR3 sequences, around a sixth seen only once; the top ten take approximately 1.6%. The specimen sequenced was naive CD8+ T cells from blood, with Jurkat cell RNA spiked in. Subset described: FACS-sorted CD8+CD4-CCR7+CD45RA+ naive T cells. The receptor source for this set is a human donor in good health. Some libraries in this study had Jurkat cell RNA spiked in.

This clonotype was counted ten times or more. The gene calls are TRBV7-6 and TRBJ2-3; TRBD2 aligns across 9 bases. Germline CDR1 and CDR2: SGHVS and FNYEAQ. The CDR3 is 15 amino acids. V lost 2 bases to trimming and J lost 6 bases; unmatched junction nucleotides: 6. CDR3 residues: CASSLWREGGDTQYF. CDR3 sequence (DNA): TGTGCCAGCAGCTTATGGCGGGAGGGCGGTGATACGCAGTATTTT. Variable domain in full (rest from reference TRBV7-6 and TRBJ2-3): GAGVSQSPRYKVTKRGQDVALRCDPISGHVSLYWYRQALGQGPEFLTYFNYEAQQDKSGLPNDRFSAERPEGSISTLTIQRTEQRDSAMYRCASSLWREGGDTQYFGPGTRLTVL.

This clonotype is judged medium-sized. This rearrangement joins TRBV7-9 to TRBJ2-5, with TRBD2 as a possible D gene (5 bases). The germline CDR1 and CDR2 sequences are SEHNR and FQNEAQ (reference sequence). Trimming stripped 5 bases from V and 8 bases from J, with 15 bases between. This CDR3 spans 13 amino acids. The CDR3 DNA sequence: TGTGCCAGCAGCCCCTCTGTCGGGGTCACCCAGTACTTC. Translated, it gives CASSPSVGVTQYF.

This clonotype has a count of ten or more. This rearrangement joins TRBV6-1 to TRBJ2-1; D unclear. The V end was cut by 2 bases, the J end by 6 bases, with 2 bases between. Germline lookup yields CDR1 MNHNS and CDR2 SASEGT. This CDR3 region has 11 residues. CDR3 DNA: TGTGCCAGCAGTGAATTCAATGAGCAGTTCTTC. It encodes CASSEFNEQFF.

Judged by abundance, this clonotype is medium-sized. V is TRBV4-1 and J is TRBJ1-1; D perhaps matches TRBD1 (5 bases). V lost 4 bases to trimming and J lost 1 base, with 13 bases between them. In germline, CDR1 is MGHRA, CDR2 YSYEKL. The CDR3 covers 15 residues. CDR3 DNA sequence: TGCGCCAGCAGCCTTCAGACAGAACCGAACACTGAAGCTTTCTTT. Translating gives CASSLQTEPNTEAFF.

This clonotype was counted ten times or more. The V call is TRBV24-1, the J call TRBJ2-7; the D is unclear. Germline CDR1 reads KGHDR; CDR2 reads SFDVKD. The CDR3 extends over 14 amino acids. With 2 bases removed from V and 0 bases from J, the gap between germline ends came to 7 bases. For the CDR3, the DNA is TGTGCCACCAGTGATTCATCATCCTCCTACGAGCAGTACTTC. This gives the protein CATSDSSSSYEQYF.